This TCR beta chain is from a study of blood T cell repertoires in COVID-19. Study in general: Nucleic acid was either cDNA or gDNA, and it came from T cells, B-cell-depleted T cells, or PBMCs.

Before being deemed recovered, Cohort 3 donors had two negative PCRs, clearance, or symptom resolution. The assay was immunoSEQ multiplex PCR, and TCRdb's table has in-frame clones only and misses some. This table has around 300,000 clones, around nine tenths appearing once. This clone appeared a single time. CDR1 and CDR2 from the germline V gene are SGHKS and YYEKEE (reference sequence). V lost 1 base, J lost 0 bases, and 7 bases lay in between. CDR3 length equals 14 residues. The gene calls are TRBV5-5 and TRBJ1-1; no clear D. This TCR derives from a woman aged 40 to 55 who had recovered from COVID-19. Sequencing was carried out using PBMCs or T cells enriched from blood (not recorded which). The CDR3 nucleotides read TGTGCCAGCAGCTTGATCCCTATGAACACTGAAGCTTTCTTT. Amino acid sequence: CASSLIPMNTEAFF. Together with reference TRBV5-5 and TRBJ1-1, the CDR3 gives the full variable domain: DAGVTQSPTHLIKTRGQQVTLRCSPISGHKSVSWYQQVLGQGPQFIFQYYEKEERGRGNFPDRFSARQFPNYSSELNVNALLLGDSALYLCASSLIPMNTEAFFGQGTRLTVV.